Reported below is one TCR beta chain. Its antigen remains unidentified. These data belong to a study of T-cell reconstitution after alpha-beta-depleted transplantation in children. Construction of the TCRbeta library involved unique molecular identifiers. TCRdb re-called the PCR reads with MiXCR, one entry per CDR3 protein. Among 77,000 or so distinct CDR3 sequences listed, 15% to 20% were seen once. Regarding the study as a whole: Newly made T cells mostly supplied T-cell counts and diversity one year after transplant. Several hundred expanded graft clones reportedly supplied alpha-beta T cells about two months after transplant. Surviving thymic progenitors and recipient T cells were the source of high TCRbeta diversity at day 60 in some patients.

The CDR3 has 12 amino acids. The V end lost 5 bases, the J end lost 11 bases, and 13 bases lay between the germline ends. CDR1 is SEHNR, CDR2 FQNEAQ, per germline (reference sequence). This TCR was sampled from a male patient between 2 and 10 years old who had a stem cell transplant for acute lymphoblastic leukemia, so the T cells may come from the graft donor. The chain is built from TRBV7-9 and TRBJ2-4; D not certain. The material sequenced was PBMCs, mostly from graft donor cells, taken 360 days after TCRalphabeta/CD19-depleted stem cell transplant. The CDR3 coding sequence is TGTGCCAGCAGCCCGAGCTGGTCCGTTCAGTACTTC. It yields the protein CASSPSWSVQYF. The full variable domain, its missing parts supplied by reference TRBV7-9 and TRBJ2-4, is DTGVSQNPRHKITKRGQNVTFRCDPISEHNRLYWYRQTLGQGPEFLTYFQNEAQLEKSRLLSDRFSAERPKGSFSTLEIQRTEQGDSAMYLCASSPSWSVQYFGAGTRLSVL.